The 2 T cell receptor beta chains below all came from one sample that was sequenced in a study of blood T cell repertoires in COVID-19. Measured with immunoSEQ multiplex PCR; TCRdb has only the in-frame clones, and not every one. Among 140,000 to 150,000 clones listed, over 80% were seen once. The sequenced sample consisted of peripheral blood. The receptors were sampled from a woman between 45 and 60 years old with acute or convalescent COVID-19.

V usage is TRBV18 and J usage is TRBJ1-1; D gene unclear. With 2 bases removed from V and 5 bases from J, the gap between germline ends came to 12 bases. The CDR3 contains 14 residues. Germline lookup yields CDR1 KGHSH and CDR2 LQKENI. CDR3 loop: CASSPAQSQTEAFF. The CDR3, as DNA: TGTGCCAGCTCACCAGCCCAGTCGCAAACTGAAGCTTTCTTT.

CDR3 sequence: CASSPTSNLETQYF. As DNA, the CDR3 is TGCGCCAGCAGCCCGACTTCAAATTTAGAGACCCAGTACTTC. The V gene is TRBV5-1, the J gene TRBJ2-5; D is uncertain. The CDR3 is 14 amino acids. The V gene's germline CDR1 is SGHRS and CDR2 YFSETQ. Trimming pared 4 bases from V and 4 bases from J, leaving 14 bases between.